The clone carrying this T cell receptor beta chain is a singleton in its sample. The data originate from a study of TIL therapy for anti-PD-1-resistant metastatic lung cancer. Time point described: pre-treatment sample, taken before nivolumab and TIL therapy. Patients were adults with stage 4 NSCLC. This was the immunoSEQ v3 assay. Method: immunoSEQ multiplex PCR; TCRdb's copy keeps in-frame clones and lacks some. The table includes 50,000 or so clones, about 80% detected once. Germline V gives CDR1 SQVTM, CDR2 ANQGSEA. V lost 4 bases and J lost 9, with 13 bases in between. The CDR3 extends over 12 amino acids.

The sequencing used blood, collected at baseline. The chain is built from TRBV29-1 and TRBJ2-1; D not certain. This sequence originates from a woman aged 30-85 years with non-small cell lung cancer. Here the CDR3 reads CSVVFSFSEQFF. Written as DNA, the CDR3 is TGCAGCGTTGTTTTTTCTTTCAGTGAGCAGTTCTTC.